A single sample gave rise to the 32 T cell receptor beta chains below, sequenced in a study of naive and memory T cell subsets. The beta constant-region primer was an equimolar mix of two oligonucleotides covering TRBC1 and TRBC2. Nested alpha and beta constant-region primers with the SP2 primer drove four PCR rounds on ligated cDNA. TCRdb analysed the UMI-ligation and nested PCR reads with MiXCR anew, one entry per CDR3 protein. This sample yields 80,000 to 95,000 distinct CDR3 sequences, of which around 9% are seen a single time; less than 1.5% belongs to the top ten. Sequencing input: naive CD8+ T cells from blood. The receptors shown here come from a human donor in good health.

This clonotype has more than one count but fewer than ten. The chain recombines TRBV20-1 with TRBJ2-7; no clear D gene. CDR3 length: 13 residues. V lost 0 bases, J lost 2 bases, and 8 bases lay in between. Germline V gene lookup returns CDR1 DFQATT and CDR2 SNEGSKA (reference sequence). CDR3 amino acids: CSARERTAYEQYF. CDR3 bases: TGCAGTGCTAGAGAGCGTACAGCCTACGAGCAGTACTTC.

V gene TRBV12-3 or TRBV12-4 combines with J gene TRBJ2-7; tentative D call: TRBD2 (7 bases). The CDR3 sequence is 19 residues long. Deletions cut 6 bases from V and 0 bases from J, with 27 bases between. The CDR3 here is CASSRHYLQGRDSSYEQYF. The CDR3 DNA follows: TGTGCCAGCAGCCGACATTACCTCCAGGGGAGGGATAGCTCCTACGAGCAGTACTTC.

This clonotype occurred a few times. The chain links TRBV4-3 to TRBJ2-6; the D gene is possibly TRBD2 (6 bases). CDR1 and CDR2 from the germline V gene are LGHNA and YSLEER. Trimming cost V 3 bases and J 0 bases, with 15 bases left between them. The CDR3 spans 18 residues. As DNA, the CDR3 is TGCGCCAGCAGCCATATCTGGCGGGAAGACTCTGGGGCCAACGTCCTGACTTTC. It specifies CASSHIWREDSGANVLTF.

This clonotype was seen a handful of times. The CDR3 region has the DNA TGCAGCGTCTTTCAGGGCTACGAGCAGTACTTC. Translated, it gives CSVFQGYEQYF. The chain carries TRBV29-1 and TRBJ2-7, with D perhaps matching TRBD1 (5 bases). Germline-derived CDR1 and CDR2 are SQVTM and ANQGSEA. V dropped 6 bases and J dropped 3 bases, with 9 bases sitting between them. CDR3 length equals 11 residues.

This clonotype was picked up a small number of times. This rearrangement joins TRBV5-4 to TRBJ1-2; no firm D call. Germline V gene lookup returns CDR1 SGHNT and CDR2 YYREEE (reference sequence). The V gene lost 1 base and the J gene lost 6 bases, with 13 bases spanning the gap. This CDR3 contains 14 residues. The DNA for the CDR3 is TGTGCCAGCAGCTTGTGGCCAGATCCTCATGGCTACACCTTC. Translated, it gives CASSLWPDPHGYTF.

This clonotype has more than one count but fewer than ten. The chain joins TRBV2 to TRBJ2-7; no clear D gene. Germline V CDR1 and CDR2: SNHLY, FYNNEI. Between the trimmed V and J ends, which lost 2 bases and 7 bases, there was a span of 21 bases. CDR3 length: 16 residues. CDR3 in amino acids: CASSERYPGPVVEQYF. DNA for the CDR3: TGTGCCAGCAGTGAAAGGTACCCCGGCCCGGTGGTTGAGCAGTACTTC.

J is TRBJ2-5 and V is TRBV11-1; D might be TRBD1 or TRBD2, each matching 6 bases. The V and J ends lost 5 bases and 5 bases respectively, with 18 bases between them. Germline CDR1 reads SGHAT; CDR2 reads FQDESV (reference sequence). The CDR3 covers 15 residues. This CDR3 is CASSQGGSVTETQYF. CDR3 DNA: TGTGCCAGCAGCCAAGGGGGGTCGGTAACGGAGACCCAGTACTTC.

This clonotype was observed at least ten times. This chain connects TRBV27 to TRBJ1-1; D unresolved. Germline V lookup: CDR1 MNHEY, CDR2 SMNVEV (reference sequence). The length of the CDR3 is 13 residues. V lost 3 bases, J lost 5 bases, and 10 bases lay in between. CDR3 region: CASSLGPRTEAFF. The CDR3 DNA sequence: TGTGCCAGCAGTTTGGGCCCGAGGACTGAAGCTTTCTTT.

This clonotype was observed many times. In DNA form, the CDR3 reads TGTGCCAGCAGTTTAGGGGACCCCAAGCAGTACTTC. Protein sequence: CASSLGDPKQYF. This chain connects TRBV12-3 or TRBV12-4 to TRBJ2-7; the D call may be TRBD1 or TRBD2 (5 bases each). The CDR3 is 12 amino acids. The germline V and J ends were trimmed by 1 base and 8 bases, with 9 bases remaining between them.

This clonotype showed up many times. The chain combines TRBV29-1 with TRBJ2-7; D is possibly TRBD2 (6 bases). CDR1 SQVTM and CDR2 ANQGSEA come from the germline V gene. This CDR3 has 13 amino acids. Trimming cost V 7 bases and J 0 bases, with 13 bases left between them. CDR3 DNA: TGCAGCGCTATCCCTAGCGACTCCTACGAGCAGTACTTC. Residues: CSAIPSDSYEQYF.

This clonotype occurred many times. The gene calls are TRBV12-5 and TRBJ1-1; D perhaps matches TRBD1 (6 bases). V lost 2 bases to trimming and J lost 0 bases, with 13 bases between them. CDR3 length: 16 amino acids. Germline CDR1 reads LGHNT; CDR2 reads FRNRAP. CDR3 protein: CASGLIGGALNTEAFF. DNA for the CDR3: TGTGCTAGTGGTTTGATCGGGGGCGCGTTGAACACTGAAGCTTTCTTT.

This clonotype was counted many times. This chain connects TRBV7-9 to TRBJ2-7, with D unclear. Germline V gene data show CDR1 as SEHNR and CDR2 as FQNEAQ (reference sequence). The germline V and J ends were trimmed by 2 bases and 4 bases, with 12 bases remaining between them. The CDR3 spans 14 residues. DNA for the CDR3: TGTGCCAGCAGCTTAATAACGGTGGGATACGAGCAGTACTTC. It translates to CASSLITVGYEQYF. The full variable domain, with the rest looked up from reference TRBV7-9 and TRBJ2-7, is DTGVSQNPRHKITKRGQNVTFRCDPISEHNRLYWYRQTLGQGPEFLTYFQNEAQLEKSRLLSDRFSAERPKGSFSTLEIQRTEQGDSAMYLCASSLITVGYEQYFGPGTRLTVT.

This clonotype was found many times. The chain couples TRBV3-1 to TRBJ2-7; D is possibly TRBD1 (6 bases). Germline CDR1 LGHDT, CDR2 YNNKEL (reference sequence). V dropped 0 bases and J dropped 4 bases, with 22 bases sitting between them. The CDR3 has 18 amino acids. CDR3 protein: CASSQEGPQGHKGYEQYF. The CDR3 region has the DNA TGTGCCAGCAGCCAAGAGGGCCCCCAGGGACACAAAGGATACGAGCAGTACTTC.

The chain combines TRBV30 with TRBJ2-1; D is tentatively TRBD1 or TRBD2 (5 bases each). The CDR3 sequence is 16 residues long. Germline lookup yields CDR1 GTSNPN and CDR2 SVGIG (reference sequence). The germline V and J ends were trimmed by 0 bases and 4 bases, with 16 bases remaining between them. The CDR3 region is CAWSVLGRQGYNEQFF. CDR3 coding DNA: TGTGCCTGGAGTGTACTAGGCCGGCAGGGATACAATGAGCAGTTCTTC. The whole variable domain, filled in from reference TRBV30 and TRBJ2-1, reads SQTIHQWPATLVQPVGSPLSLECTVEGTSNPNLYWYRQAAGRGLQLLFYSVGIGQISSEVPQNLSASRPQDRQFILSSKKLLLSDSGFYLCAWSVLGRQGYNEQFFGPGTRLTVL.

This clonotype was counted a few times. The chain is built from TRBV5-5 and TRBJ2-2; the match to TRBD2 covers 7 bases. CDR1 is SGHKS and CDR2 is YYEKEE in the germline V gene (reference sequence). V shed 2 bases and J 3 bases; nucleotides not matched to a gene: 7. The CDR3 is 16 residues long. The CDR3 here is CASSFFPGGDTGELFF. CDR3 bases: TGTGCCAGCAGCTTTTTTCCGGGAGGAGACACCGGGGAGCTGTTTTTT.

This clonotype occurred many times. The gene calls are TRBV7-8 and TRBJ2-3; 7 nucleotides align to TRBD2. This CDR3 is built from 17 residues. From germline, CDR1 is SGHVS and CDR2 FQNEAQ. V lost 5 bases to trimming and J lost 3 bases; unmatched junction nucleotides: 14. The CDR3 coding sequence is TGTGCCAGCAGCCATCAGAGGGAGGGCAAGGAAACAGATACGCAGTATTTT. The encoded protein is CASSHQREGKETDTQYF.

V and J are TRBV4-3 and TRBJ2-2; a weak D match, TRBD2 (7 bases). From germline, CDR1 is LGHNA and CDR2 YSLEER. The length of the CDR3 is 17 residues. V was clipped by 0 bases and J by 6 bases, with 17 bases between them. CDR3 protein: CASSQDPGGLVPGELFF. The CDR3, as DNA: TGCGCCAGCAGCCAAGATCCCGGGGGGCTCGTCCCCGGGGAGCTGTTTTTT.

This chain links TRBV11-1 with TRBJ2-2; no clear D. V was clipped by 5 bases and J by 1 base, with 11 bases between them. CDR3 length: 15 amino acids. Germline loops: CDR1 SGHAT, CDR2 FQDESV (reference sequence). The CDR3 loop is CASSPLSGNTGELFF. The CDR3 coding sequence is TGTGCCAGCAGCCCCCTTTCGGGGAACACCGGGGAGCTGTTTTTT.

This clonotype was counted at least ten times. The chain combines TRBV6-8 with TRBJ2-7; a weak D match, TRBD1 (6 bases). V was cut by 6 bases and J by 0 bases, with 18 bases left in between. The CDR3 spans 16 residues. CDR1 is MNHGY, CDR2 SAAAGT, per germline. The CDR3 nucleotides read TGTGCCAGCAGCCGAGGACAGACGAAGAGCTCCTACGAGCAGTACTTC. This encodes CASSRGQTKSSYEQYF.

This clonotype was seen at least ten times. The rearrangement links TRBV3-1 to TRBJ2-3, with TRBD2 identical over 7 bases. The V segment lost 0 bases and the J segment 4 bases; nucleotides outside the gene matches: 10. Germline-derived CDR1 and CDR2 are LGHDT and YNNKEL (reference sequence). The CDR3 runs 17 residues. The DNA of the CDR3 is TGTGCCAGCAGCCAAGATCTGGGGAGGGCCGGCTCAGATACGCAGTATTTT. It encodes CASSQDLGRAGSDTQYF.

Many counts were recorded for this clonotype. The CDR3 nucleotides are TGTGCCAGCAGTGGCGTTGGGGACGGGAGTATCGCAGATACGCAGTATTTT. Its translation is CASSGVGDGSIADTQYF. The V call is TRBV6-6, the J call TRBJ2-3; weak D call: TRBD2 (6 bases). CDR1 and CDR2 (germline): MNHNY, SVGAGI (reference sequence). The ends were cut back, 5 bases at V and 4 bases at J, with 22 bases in the middle. The CDR3 length is 17 residues.

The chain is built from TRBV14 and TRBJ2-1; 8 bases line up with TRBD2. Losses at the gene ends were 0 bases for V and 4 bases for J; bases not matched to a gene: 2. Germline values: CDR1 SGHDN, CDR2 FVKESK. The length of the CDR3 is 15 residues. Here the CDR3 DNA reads TGTGCCAGCAGCCAAGAAACTAGCGGATACAATGAGCAGTTCTTC. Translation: CASSQETSGYNEQFF. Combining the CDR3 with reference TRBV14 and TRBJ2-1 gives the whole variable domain EAGVTQFPSHSVIEKGQTVTLRCDPISGHDNLYWYRRVMGKEIKFLLHFVKESKQDESGMPNNRFLAERTGGTYSTLKVQPAELEDSGVYFCASSQETSGYNEQFFGPGTRLTVL.

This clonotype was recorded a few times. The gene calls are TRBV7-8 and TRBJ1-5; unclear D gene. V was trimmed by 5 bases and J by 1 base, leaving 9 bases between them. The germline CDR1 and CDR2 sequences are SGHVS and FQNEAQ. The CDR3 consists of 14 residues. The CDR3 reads CASSPRGSNQPQHF. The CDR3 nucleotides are TGTGCCAGCAGCCCCCGCGGGAGCAATCAGCCCCAGCATTTT.

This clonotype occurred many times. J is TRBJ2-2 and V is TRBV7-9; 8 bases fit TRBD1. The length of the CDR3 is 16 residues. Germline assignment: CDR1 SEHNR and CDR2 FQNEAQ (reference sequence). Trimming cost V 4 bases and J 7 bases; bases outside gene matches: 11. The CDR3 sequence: CASSSTRDRSIGELFF. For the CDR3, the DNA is TGTGCCAGCAGCTCGACCAGGGACAGGTCTATCGGGGAGCTGTTTTTT.

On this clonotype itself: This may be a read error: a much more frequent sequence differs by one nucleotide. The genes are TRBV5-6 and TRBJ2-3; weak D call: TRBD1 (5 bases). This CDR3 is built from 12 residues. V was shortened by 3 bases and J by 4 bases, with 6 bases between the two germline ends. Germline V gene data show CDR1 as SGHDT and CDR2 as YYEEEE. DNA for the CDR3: TGTGCCAGCAGCTGGGGCGCAGATACGCAGTATTTT. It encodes CASSWGADTQYF. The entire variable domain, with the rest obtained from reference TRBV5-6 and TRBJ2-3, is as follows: DAGVTQSPTHLIKTRGQQVTLRCSPKSGHDTVSWYQQALGQGPQFIFQYYEEEERQRGNFPDRFSGHQFPNYSSELNVNALLLGDSALYLCASSWGADTQYFGPGTRLTVL.

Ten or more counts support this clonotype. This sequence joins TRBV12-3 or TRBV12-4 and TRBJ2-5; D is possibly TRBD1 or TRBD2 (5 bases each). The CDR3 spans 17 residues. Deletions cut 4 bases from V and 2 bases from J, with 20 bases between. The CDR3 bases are TGTGCCAGCAGTTCGCCGAGGGGTGTCAGCTTACAAGAGACCCAGTACTTC. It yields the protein CASSSPRGVSLQETQYF.

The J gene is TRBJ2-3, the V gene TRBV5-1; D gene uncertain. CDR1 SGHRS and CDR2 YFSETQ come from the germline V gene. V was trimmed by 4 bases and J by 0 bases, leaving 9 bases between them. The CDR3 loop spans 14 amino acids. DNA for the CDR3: TGCGCCAGCAGCCGTGACACTAGCACAGATACGCAGTATTTT. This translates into CASSRDTSTDTQYF.

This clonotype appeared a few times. Here the CDR3 reads CASATATLYDTQYF. The CDR3 bases are TGTGCCAGCGCCACAGCGACCTTATACGATACGCAGTATTTT. The chain combines TRBV2 with TRBJ2-3; D is unclear. V was cut by 8 bases and J by 6 bases, with 18 bases left in between. In germline, CDR1 is SNHLY, CDR2 FYNNEI. This CDR3 contains 14 residues.

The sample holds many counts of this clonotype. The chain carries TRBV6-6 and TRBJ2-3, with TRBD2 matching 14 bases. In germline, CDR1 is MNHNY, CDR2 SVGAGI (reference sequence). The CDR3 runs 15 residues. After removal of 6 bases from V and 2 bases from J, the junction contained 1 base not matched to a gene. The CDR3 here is CASRGLAGVTDTQYF. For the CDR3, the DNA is TGTGCCAGCAGGGGACTAGCGGGAGTCACAGATACGCAGTATTTT.

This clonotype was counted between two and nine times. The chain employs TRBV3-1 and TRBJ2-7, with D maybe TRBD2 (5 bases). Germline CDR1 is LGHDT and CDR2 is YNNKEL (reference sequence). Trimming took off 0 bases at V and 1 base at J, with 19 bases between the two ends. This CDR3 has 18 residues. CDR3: CASSQDKRGLYPSYEQYF. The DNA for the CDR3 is TGTGCCAGCAGCCAAGATAAACGTGGACTCTACCCTTCCTACGAGCAGTACTTC.

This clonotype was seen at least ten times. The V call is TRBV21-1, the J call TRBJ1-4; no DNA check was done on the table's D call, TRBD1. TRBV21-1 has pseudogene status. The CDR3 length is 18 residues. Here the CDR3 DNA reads TGTGCCAGCAGCAAACCGGAGGGGGTAAAGCTTTCTAATGAAAAACTGTTTTTT. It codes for CASSKPEGVKLSNEKLFF.

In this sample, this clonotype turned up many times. In DNA, the CDR3 is TGTGCCAGCAGCCACAGTGCTGGGCCCCAGCATTTT. Translation: CASSHSAGPQHF. This chain uses TRBV3-1 with TRBJ1-5; D gene ambiguous. This CDR3 is 12 amino acids long. Germline V CDR1 and CDR2: LGHDT, YNNKEL (reference sequence). The V end was cut by 3 bases, the J end by 9 bases, with 9 bases between. The variable domain in full, with the rest retrieved from reference TRBV3-1 and TRBJ1-5, is DTAVSQTPKYLVTQMGNDKSIKCEQNLGHDTMYWYKQDSKKFLKIMFSYNNKELIINETVPNRFSPKSPDKAHLNLHINSLELGDSAVYFCASSHSAGPQHFGDGTRLSIL.